This TCR beta chain was identified in a study of graft-versus-host responses after intestinal transplantation. On this clone: As yet, its antigen is unknown.

After removal of 3 bases from V and 4 bases from J, the junction contained 6 bases not matched to a gene. Germline CDR1 is SGHTA and CDR2 is FQGNSA. The CDR3 is 15 residues long. Profiling relied on immunoSEQ multiplex PCR, and the TCRdb table lists in-frame clones only, not all of them. The profile shows 80,000 to 100,000 clones, 92% of them singletons. The sequence was collected from a human donor who received an intestinal transplant. The input for sequencing was unstimulated CD4+ T cells sorted from spleen or lymph node cells, taken before intestinal transplant. This rearrangement joins TRBV7-2 to TRBJ1-5, with 7 bases that match TRBD1. CDR3 DNA: TGTGCCAGCAGCTTGGGACAGAGTAATAATCAGCCCCAGCATTTT. Translated, it gives CASSLGQSNNQPQHF. Complete variable domain (other parts from reference TRBV7-2 and TRBJ1-5): GAGVSQSPSNKVTEKGKDVELRCDPISGHTALYWYRQSLGQGLEFLIYFQGNSAPDKSGLPSDRFSAERTGGSVSTLTIQRTQQEDSAVYLCASSLGQSNNQPQHFGDGTRLSIL.